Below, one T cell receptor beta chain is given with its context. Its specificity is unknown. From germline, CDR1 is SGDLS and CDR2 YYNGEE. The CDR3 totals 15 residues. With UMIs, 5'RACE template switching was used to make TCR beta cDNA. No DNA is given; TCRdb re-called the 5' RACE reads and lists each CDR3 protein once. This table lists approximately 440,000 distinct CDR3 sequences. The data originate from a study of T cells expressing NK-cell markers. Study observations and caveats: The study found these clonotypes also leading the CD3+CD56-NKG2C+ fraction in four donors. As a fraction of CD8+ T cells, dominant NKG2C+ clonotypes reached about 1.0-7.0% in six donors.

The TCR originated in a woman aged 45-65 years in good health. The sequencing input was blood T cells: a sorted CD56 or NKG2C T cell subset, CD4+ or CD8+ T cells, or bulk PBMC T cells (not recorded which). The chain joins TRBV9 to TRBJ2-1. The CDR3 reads CASSVEVVTYNEQFF.